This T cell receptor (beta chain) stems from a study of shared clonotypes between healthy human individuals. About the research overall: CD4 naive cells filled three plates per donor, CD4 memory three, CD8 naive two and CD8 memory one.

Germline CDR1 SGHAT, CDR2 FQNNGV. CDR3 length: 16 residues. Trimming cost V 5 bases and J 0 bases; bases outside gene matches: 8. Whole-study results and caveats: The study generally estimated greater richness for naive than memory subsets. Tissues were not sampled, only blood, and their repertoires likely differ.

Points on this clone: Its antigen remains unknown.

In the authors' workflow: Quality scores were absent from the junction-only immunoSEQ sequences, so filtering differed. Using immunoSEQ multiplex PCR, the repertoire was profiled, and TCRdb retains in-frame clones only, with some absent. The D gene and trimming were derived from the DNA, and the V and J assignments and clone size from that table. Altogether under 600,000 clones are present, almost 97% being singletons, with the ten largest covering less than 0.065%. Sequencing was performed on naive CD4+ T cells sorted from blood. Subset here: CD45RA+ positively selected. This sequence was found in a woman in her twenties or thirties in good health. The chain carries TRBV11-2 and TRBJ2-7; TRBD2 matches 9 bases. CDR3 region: CASSAPGAGGSYEQYF. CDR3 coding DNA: TGTGCCAGCAGCGCCCCAGGAGCGGGGGGCTCCTACGAGCAGTACTTC.